This T cell receptor (beta chain) was captured in a study of T cell responses to AZD1222 COVID-19 vaccine. About the study: Some second doses came at about 4 weeks and others at about 12 weeks; these were pooled.

Study findings and constraints: Every sample of the repertoires postdated the peak T cell response.

V dropped 2 bases and J dropped 3 bases, with 10 bases sitting between them. The CDR3 loop spans 14 amino acids. Germline values: CDR1 LGHDT, CDR2 YNNKEL (reference sequence). Assay used: immunoSEQ multiplex PCR; TCRdb lists only in-frame clones, some missing. Of 110,000 to 150,000 clones in the sample, approximately 90% were seen once. About this clone itself: Its specificity is not known.

The chain uses TRBV3-1 (or the pseudogene TRBV3-2) and TRBJ1-1, with D possibly matching TRBD1 (5 bases). The receptor comes from an adult in good health. Source: peripheral blood, taken on day 0 of AZD1222 vaccination. The CDR3 spells CASSQKIGDTEAFF. The CDR3, as DNA: TGTGCCAGCAGCCAAAAAATAGGGGACACTGAAGCTTTCTTT.